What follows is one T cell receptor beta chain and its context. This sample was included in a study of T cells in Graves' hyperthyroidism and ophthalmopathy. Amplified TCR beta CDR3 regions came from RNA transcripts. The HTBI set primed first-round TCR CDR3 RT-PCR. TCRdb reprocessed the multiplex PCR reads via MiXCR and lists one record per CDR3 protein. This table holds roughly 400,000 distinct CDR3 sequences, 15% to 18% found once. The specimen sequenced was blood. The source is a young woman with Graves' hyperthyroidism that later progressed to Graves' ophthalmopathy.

The CDR3 DNA reads TGTGCCAGCAGTTCGGCCGGGACAGGCTTAACTGAAGCTTTCTTT. Its translation: CASSSAGTGLTEAFF. This chain joins TRBV28 and TRBJ1-1; 8 bases agree with TRBD1. CDR1 and CDR2 (germline): MDHEN, SYDVKM. V shed 4 bases and J 5 bases; nucleotides not matched to a gene: 9. The length of the CDR3 is 15 residues.